This T cell receptor (beta chain) was identified during a study of CD8+ T cells in alopecia areata. This clone was seen only a few times. Antigen: not known. The V gene lost 4 bases and the J gene lost 1 base, with 8 bases spanning the gap. Germline CDR1 is SGHRS and CDR2 is YFSETQ. CDR3 length equals 13 residues. As the sequencing template, cDNA was produced by extracting RNA and reverse transcribing it. Profiling relied on immunoSEQ multiplex PCR, and the TCRdb table lists in-frame clones only, not all of them. This table has approximately 98,000 clones, approximately 59% appearing once. Study-wide results and limits: For lesional scalp, especially alopecia totalis/universalis, clonality was higher than in normal scalp.

What was sequenced was CD8+ T cells sorted from blood. This TCR derives from a human donor in good health. The chain is built from TRBV5-1 and TRBJ1-1; TRBD1 might be the D (6 bases). The CDR3: CASSVDRNTEAFF. In nucleotides, the CDR3 is TGCGCCAGCAGCGTGGACAGGAACACTGAAGCTTTCTTT.